The rows below give T cell receptor beta chains drawn from one sample of a study of identifying expanded T cells in peripheral blood. The table came from immunoSEQ multiplex PCR; TCRdb's copy has only in-frame clones and leaves some out. Among some 100,000 clones, 88% were seen once, and the ten largest hold roughly 7.6%. Sequenced: blood. The receptors derive from a person aged 18 to 70 in good health. CDR3s include the opening cysteine and the closing phenylalanine or tryptophan. The D gene is left open where the match is weak. Size values are once, few and many counts, or a class for expanded clones, and some rows have none.

DNA	CDR3	size	D	V	J
TGTGCCAGCAGCCTAACCCCCCTCGGGGGGGCAGTCACCGGGGAGCTGTTTTTT	CASSLTPLGGAVTGELFF	once	TRBD2	TRBV7-6	TRBJ2-2
TGCGCCAGCAGCTTGGCAAGCATGGACTATGGCTACACCTTC	CASSLASMDYGYTF	once	NA	TRBV5-1	TRBJ1-2
TGCGCCAGCAGCTCAAATCCCGGGACTAGCGGGAGACACGAGCAGTACTTC	CASSSNPGTSGRHEQYF	NA	TRBD2	TRBV5-1	TRBJ2-7
TGCGCCAGCAGCGCCGGACTAGCGGGAGACACAGATACGCAGTATTTT	CASSAGLAGDTDTQYF	NA	TRBD2	TRBV5-1	TRBJ2-3
TGTGCCAGCAGCTCTCAAGGTTGGGACAGGGGTGTCGCCTACGAGCAGTACTTC	CASSSQGWDRGVAYEQYF	NA	NA	TRBV12-1	TRBJ2-7
TGTGCCAGCAGGGAACAGGGGGCCTACACCGGAGATACGCAGTATTTT	CASREQGAYTGDTQYF	NA	TRBD1	TRBV6-4	TRBJ2-3
TGTGCCTGGAGTCTCGGGATTAGCTCCTACAATGAGCAGTTCTTC	CAWSLGISSYNEQFF	NA	NA	TRBV30	TRBJ2-1
TGTGCCAGCAGTTTAGGGGGGGCCGGGAACACTGAAGCTTTCTTT	CASSLGGAGNTEAFF	NA	NA	TRBV27	TRBJ1-1
TGCGCCAGCAGCGTACAGGGGTCCGGGGAGCTGTTTTTT	CASSVQGSGELFF	once	TRBD1	TRBV5-1	TRBJ2-2
TGTGCCAGCAGCCAATTAGCGGGTACCCCCTACGAGCAGTACTTC	CASSQLAGTPYEQYF	NA	TRBD2	TRBV14	TRBJ2-7
TGCGCCAGCAGCCAAGATTTCCAGGGGAGGAATTCACCCCTCCACTTT	CASSQDFQGRNSPLHF	many	NA	TRBV4-3	TRBJ1-6
TGTGCCAGTACCCCGGGGCAGGTCAGCAATCAGCCCCAGCATTTT	CASTPGQVSNQPQHF	NA	NA	TRBV19	TRBJ1-5
TGTGCCAGCAGTGAAAAGGGACAGGGAGCCTACGAGCAGTACTTC	CASSEKGQGAYEQYF	NA	TRBD1	TRBV2	TRBJ2-7
TGCGCCAGCAGCCAAGCAGGTGGGATCTCCTACAATGAGCAGTTCTTC	CASSQAGGISYNEQFF	NA	NA	TRBV4-3	TRBJ2-1
TGCGCCAGCAGCCCCCGTGCTAAGCAAAATGAAAAACTGTTTTTT	CASSPRAKQNEKLFF	NA	NA	TRBV4-3	TRBJ1-4
TGTGCCAGCAGCTTAATTAGCGGGAGAATATATGAGCAGTTCTTC	CASSLISGRIYEQFF	NA	TRBD2	TRBV7-9	TRBJ2-1
TGTGCCAGCAGTCCAAGGGGGACAGGGTGGGATGAGCAGTTCTTC	CASSPRGTGWDEQFF	once	TRBD1	TRBV27	TRBJ2-1
TGTGCCAGCAGGGAGACTGTAACCTACGAGCAGTACTTC	CASRETVTYEQYF	NA	NA	TRBV28	TRBJ2-7
TGTGCCAGCAGCGTAAGGCAGGAAGGAAAACTGTTTTTT	CASSVRQEGKLFF	NA	NA	TRBV9	TRBJ1-4
TGCAGTGCCCCGGACCTCCCTGGCTACACCTTC	CSAPDLPGYTF	NA	NA	TRBV20-1	TRBJ1-2
TGTGCCAGCAGCTTGGCGGGGGCGGGGAACACTGAAGCTTTCTTT	CASSLAGAGNTEAFF	once	NA	TRBV5-4	TRBJ1-1
TGTGCCAGCAGCAAGCCTTTTTCAGATACGCAGTATTTT	CASSKPFSDTQYF	NA	NA	TRBV21-1	TRBJ2-3
TGTGCCAGCAGCCCCGGGGCAGGGGGCTTGGATACGCAGTATTTT	CASSPGAGGLDTQYF	NA	TRBD1	TRBV11-3	TRBJ2-3
TGTGCCAGCAGTGAGACGCTCGGTGGCGGGAGAGCTCCAAATGAGCAGTTCTTC	CASSETLGGGRAPNEQFF	NA	TRBD2	TRBV25-1	TRBJ2-1
TGCAGCGTTGACAGCGGGTCCGGGGCCAACGTCCTGACTTTC	CSVDSGSGANVLTF	NA	NA	TRBV29-1	TRBJ2-6
TGTGCCAGCAGTTACTCGGAGACTAGGAACTCCTACGAGCAGTACTTC	CASSYSETRNSYEQYF	NA	NA	TRBV6-5	TRBJ2-7